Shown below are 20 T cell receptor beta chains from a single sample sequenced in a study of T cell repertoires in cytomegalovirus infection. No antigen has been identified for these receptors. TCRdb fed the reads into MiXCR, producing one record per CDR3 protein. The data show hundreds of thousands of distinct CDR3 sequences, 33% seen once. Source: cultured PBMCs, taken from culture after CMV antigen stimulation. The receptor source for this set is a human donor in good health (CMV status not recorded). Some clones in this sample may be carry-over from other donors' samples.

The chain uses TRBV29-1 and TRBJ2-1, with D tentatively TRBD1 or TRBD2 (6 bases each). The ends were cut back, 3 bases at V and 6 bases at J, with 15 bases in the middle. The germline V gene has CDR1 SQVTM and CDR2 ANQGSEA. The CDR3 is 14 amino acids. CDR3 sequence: CSVEGGGRGNEQFF. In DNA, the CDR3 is TGCAGCGTTGAGGGGGGCGGGCGAGGCAATGAGCAGTTCTTC.

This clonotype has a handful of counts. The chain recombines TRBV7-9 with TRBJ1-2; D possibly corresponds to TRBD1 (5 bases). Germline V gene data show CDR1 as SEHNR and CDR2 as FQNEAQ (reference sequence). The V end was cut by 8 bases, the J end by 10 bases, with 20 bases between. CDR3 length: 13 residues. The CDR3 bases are TGTGCCAGCCACCAATCAGGGATCCCTGACTACACCTTC. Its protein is CASHQSGIPDYTF.

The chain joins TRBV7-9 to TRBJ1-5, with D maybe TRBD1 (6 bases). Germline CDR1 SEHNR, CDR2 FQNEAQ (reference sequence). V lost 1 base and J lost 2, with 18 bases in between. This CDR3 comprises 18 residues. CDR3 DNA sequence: TGTGCCAGCAGCTTAGACATGGGCCAGGGGCTTCGCAATCAGCCCCAGCATTTT. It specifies CASSLDMGQGLRNQPQHF.

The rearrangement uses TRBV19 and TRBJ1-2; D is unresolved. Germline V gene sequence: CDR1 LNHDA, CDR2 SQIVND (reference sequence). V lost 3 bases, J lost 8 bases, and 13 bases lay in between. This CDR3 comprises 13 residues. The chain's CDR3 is CASSIDRVGGYTF. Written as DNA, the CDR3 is TGTGCCAGTAGTATTGATCGGGTCGGCGGCTACACCTTC.

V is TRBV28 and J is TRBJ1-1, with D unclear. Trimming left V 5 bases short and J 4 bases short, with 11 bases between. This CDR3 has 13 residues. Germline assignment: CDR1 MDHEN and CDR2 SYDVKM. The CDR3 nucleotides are TGTGCCAGCAGTGACCGGTTTTTCACTGAAGCTTTCTTT. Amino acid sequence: CASSDRFFTEAFF.

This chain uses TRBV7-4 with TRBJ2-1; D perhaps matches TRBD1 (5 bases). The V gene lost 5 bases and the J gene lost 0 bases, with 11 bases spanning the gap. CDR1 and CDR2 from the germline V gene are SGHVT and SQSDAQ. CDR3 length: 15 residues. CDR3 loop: CASSDDSSSYNEQFF. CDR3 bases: TGTGCCAGCAGCGATGACAGCAGCTCCTACAATGAGCAGTTCTTC.

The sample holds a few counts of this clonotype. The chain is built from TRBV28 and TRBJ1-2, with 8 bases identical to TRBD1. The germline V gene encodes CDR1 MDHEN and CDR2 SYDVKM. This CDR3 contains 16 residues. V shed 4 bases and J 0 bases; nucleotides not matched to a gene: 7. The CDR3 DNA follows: TGTGCCAGCAGTTCCCTGGGCAGGGGGCCTAACTATGGCTACACCTTC. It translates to CASSSLGRGPNYGYTF.

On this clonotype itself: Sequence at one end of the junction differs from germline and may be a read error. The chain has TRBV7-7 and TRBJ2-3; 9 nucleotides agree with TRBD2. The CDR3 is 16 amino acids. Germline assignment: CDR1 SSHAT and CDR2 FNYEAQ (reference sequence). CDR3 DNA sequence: TGTGCTAGCAGCTCCCTAGCGGGATCGGGCACAGATACGCAGTATTTT. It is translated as CASSSLAGSGTDTQYF.

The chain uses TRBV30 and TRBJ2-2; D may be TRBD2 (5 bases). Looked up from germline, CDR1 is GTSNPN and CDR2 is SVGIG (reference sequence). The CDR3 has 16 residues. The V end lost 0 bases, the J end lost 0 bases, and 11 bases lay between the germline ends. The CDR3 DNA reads TGTGCCTGGAGTGTACCTAGAGGGTCGAACACCGGGGAGCTGTTTTTT. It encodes CAWSVPRGSNTGELFF.

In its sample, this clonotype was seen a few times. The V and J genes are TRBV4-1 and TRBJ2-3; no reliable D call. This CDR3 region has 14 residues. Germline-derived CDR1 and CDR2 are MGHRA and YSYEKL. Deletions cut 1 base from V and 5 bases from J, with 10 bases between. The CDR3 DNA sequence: TGCGCCAGCAGCCAAGGACTGTATAAAGATACGCAGTATTTT. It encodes CASSQGLYKDTQYF.

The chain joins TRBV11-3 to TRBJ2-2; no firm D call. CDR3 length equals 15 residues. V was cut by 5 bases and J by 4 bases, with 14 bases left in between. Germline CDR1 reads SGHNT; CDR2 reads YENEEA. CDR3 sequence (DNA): TGTGCCAGCAGCCGTTTCACTACTACCACCGGGGAGCTGTTTTTT. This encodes CASSRFTTTTGELFF.

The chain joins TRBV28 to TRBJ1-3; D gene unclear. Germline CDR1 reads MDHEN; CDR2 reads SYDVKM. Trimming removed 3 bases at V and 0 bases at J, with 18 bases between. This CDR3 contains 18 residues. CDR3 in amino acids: CASSFSGFSTLSGNTIYF. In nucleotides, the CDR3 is TGTGCCAGCAGTTTTTCAGGTTTCAGCACCCTCTCTGGAAACACCATATATTTT.

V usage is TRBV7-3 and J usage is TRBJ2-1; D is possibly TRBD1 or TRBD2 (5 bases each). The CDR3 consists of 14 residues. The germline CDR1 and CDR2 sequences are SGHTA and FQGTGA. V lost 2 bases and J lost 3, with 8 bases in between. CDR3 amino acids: CASSLRDDYNEQFF. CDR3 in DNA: TGTGCCAGCAGCTTACGGGACGACTACAATGAGCAGTTCTTC.

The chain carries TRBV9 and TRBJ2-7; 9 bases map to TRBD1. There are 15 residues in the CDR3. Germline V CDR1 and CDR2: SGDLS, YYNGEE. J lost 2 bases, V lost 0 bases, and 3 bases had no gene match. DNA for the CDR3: TGTGCCAGCAGCGTAGGCGGGACAGGGACCTACGAGCAGTACTTC. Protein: CASSVGGTGTYEQYF. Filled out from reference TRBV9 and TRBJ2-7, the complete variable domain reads DSGVTQTPKHLITATGQRVTLRCSPRSGDLSVYWYQQSLDQGLQFLIQYYNGEERAKGNILERFSAQQFPDLHSELNLSSLELGDSALYFCASSVGGTGTYEQYFGPGTRLTVT.

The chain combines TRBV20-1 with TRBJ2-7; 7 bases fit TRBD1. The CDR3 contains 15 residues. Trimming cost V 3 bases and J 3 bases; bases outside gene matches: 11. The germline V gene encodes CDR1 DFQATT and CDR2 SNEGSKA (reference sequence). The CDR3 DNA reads TGCAGTGCTAGGGTGACAGGGCGGGTGGTCTACGAGCAGTACTTC. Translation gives CSARVTGRVVYEQYF.

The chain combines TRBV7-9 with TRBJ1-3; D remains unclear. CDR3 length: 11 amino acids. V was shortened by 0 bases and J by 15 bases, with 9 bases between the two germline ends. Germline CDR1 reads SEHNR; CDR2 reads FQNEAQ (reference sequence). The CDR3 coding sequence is TGTGCCAGCAGCTTAGCAGGACGGGAATATTTT. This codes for CASSLAGREYF.

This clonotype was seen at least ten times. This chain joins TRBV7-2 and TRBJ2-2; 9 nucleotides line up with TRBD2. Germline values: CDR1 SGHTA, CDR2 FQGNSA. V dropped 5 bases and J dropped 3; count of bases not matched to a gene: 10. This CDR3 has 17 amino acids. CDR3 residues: CASSIRAGGSDTGELFF. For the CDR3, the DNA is TGTGCCAGCAGCATAAGAGCGGGAGGTTCGGACACCGGGGAGCTGTTTTTT.

The CDR3 reads CASSQDRGDPNNEQFF. CDR3 in DNA: TGCGCCAGCAGCCAAGATAGGGGAGACCCGAACAATGAGCAGTTCTTC. The chain links TRBV4-1 to TRBJ2-1, with D perhaps TRBD1 or TRBD2 (5 bases each). The germline CDR1 and CDR2 sequences are MGHRA and YSYEKL. V shed 0 bases and J shed 5 bases, with 14 bases lying between them. The CDR3 loop spans 16 amino acids.

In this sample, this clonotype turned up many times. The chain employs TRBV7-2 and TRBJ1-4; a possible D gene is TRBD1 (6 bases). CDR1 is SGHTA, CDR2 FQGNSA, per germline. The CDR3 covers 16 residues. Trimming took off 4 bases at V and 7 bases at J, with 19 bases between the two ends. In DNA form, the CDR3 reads TGTGCCAGCAGCTCCGGACAGACCTTAAGCGGTGAAAAACTGTTTTTT. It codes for CASSSGQTLSGEKLFF.

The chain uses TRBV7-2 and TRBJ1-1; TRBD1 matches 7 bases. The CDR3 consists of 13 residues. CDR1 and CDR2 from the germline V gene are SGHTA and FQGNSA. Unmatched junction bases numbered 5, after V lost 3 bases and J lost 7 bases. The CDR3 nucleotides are TGTGCCAGCAGCTTTACAGGGGTCAATGAAGCTTTCTTT. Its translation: CASSFTGVNEAFF.